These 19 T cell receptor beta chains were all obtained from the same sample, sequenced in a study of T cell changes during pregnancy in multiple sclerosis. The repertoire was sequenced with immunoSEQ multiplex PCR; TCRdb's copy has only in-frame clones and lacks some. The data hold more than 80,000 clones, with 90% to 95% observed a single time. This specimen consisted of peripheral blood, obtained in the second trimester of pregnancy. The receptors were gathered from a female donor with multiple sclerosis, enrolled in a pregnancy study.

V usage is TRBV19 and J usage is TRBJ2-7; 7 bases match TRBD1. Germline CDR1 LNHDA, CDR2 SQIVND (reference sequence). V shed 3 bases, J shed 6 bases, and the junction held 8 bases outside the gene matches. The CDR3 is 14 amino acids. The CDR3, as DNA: TGTGCCAGTAGTATGGGGACAGCTTTAGGCGAGCAGTACTTC. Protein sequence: CASSMGTALGEQYF.

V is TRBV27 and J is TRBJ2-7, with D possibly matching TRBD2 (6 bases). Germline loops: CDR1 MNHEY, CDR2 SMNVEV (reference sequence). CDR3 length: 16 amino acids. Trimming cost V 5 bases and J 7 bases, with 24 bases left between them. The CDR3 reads CASSPRIAARAGEQYF. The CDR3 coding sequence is TGTGCCAGCAGTCCTAGGATAGCGGCAAGGGCGGGGGAGCAGTACTTC.

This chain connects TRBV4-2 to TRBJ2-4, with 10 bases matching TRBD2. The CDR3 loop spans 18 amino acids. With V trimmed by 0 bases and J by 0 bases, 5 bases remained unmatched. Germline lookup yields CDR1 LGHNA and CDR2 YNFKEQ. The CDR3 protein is CASSQDWTSGLAKNIQYF. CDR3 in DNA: TGTGCCAGCAGCCAAGATTGGACTAGCGGTTTAGCCAAAAACATTCAGTACTTC.

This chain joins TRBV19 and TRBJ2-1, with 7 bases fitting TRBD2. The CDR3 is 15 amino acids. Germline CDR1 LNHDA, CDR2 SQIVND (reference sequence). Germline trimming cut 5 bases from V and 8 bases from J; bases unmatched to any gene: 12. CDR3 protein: CASSLRETLADEQFF. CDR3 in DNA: TGTGCCAGTAGTCTGCGGGAGACTTTAGCTGATGAGCAGTTCTTC.

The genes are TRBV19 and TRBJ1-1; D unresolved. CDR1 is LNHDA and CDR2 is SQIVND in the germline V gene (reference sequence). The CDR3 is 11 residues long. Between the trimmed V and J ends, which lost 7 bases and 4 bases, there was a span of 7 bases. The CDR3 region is CASMEGTEAFF. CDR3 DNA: TGTGCCAGTATGGAGGGCACTGAAGCTTTCTTT.

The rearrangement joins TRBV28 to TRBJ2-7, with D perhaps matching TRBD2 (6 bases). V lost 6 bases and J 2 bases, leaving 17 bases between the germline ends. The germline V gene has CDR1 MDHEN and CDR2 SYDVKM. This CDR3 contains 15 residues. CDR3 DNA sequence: TGTGCCAGCAGCTCAACCGGGAGCCTCGCCTACGAGCAGTACTTC. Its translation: CASSSTGSLAYEQYF.

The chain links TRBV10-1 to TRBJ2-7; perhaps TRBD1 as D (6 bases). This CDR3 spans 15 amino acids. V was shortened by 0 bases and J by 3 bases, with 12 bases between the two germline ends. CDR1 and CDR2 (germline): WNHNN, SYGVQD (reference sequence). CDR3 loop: CASSESDAGVYEQYF. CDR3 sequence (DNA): TGCGCCAGCAGTGAGTCCGACGCAGGGGTCTACGAGCAGTACTTC.

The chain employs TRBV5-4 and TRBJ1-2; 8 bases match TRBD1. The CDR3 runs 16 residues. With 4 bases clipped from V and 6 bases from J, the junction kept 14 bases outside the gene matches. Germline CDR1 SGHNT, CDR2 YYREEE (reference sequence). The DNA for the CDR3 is TGTGCCAGCAGCCCTGGACAGGGATTCTCACTTGATGGCTACACCTTC. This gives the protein CASSPGQGFSLDGYTF.

Written as DNA, the CDR3 is TGTGCCAGCAGTGTGAGGACCAGCGGGACTGTACCGGATACGCAGTATTTT. This gives the protein CASSVRTSGTVPDTQYF. The chain is built from TRBV6-1 and TRBJ2-3; TRBD2 matches at 7 bases. The CDR3 has 17 residues. The V segment lost 4 bases and the J segment 6 bases; nucleotides outside the gene matches: 16. Germline values: CDR1 MNHNS, CDR2 SASEGT.

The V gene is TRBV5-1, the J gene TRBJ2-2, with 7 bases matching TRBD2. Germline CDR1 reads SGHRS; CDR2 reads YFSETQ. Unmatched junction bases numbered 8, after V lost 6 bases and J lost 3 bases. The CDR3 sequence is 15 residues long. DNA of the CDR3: TGCGCCAGCACTGGGGCTAGCGGATACACCGGGGAGCTGTTTTTT. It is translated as CASTGASGYTGELFF.

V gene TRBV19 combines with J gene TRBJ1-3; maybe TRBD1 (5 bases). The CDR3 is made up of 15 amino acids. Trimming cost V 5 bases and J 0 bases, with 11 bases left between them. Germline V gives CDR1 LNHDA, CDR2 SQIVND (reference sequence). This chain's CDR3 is CASSLGLDSGNTIYF. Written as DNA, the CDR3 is TGTGCCAGTAGTTTGGGACTGGACTCTGGAAACACCATATATTTT.

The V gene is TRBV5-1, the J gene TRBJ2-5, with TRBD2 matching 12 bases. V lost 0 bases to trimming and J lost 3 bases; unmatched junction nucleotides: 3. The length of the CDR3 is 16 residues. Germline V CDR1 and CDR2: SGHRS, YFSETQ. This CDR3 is CASSLGRTSGKETQYF. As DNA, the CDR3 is TGCGCCAGCAGCTTGGGAAGGACTAGCGGGAAAGAGACCCAGTACTTC.

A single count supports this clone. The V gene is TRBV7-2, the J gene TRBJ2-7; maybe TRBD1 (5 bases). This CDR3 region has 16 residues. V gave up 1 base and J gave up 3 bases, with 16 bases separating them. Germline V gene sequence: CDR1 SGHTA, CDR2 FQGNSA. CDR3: CASSLGVVRVGYEQYF. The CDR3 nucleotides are TGTGCCAGCAGCTTAGGTGTGGTCAGGGTAGGCTACGAGCAGTACTTC.

CDR3 sequence: CASTGKAYEQYF. The CDR3 region has the DNA TGTGCCAGCACAGGCAAGGCCTACGAGCAGTACTTC. The chain couples TRBV2 to TRBJ2-7, with D unclear. The CDR3 contains 12 residues. Germline CDR1 reads SNHLY; CDR2 reads FYNNEI. Trimming removed 7 bases at V and 2 bases at J, with 9 bases between.

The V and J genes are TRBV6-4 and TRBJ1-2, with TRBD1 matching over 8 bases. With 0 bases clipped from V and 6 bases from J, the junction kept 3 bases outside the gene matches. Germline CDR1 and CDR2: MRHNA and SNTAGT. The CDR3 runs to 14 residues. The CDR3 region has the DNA TGTGCCAGCAGTGACTCTCCAGGGGGCCATGGCTACACCTTC. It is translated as CASSDSPGGHGYTF.

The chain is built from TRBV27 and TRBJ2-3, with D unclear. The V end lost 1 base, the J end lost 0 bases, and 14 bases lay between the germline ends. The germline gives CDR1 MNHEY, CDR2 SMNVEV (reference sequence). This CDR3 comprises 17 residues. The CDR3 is CASSLFSPGISTDTQYF. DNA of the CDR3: TGTGCCAGCAGTTTATTTTCCCCGGGTATTAGCACAGATACGCAGTATTTT.

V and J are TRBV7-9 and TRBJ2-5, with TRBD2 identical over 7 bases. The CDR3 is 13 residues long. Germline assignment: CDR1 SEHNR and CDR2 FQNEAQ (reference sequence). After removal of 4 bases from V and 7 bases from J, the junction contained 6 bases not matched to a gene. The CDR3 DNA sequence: TGTGCCAGCAGCTCCGGACTAGACGGGACCCAGTACTTC. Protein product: CASSSGLDGTQYF.

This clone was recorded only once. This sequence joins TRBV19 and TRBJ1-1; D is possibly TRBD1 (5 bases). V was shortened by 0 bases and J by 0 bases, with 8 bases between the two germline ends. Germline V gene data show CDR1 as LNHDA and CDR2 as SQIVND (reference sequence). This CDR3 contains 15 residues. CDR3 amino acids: CASSIEGLMNTEAFF. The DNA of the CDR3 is TGTGCCAGTAGTATAGAGGGACTCATGAACACTGAAGCTTTCTTT.

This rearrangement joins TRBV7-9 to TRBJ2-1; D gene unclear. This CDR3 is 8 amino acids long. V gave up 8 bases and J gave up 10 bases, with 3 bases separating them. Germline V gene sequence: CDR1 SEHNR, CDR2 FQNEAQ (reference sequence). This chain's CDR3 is CASSEQFF. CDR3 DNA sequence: TGTGCCAGCTCGGAGCAGTTCTTC.